This TCR beta chain stems from a study of memory CD4+ T cells and cytomegalovirus serostatus. General study findings and limits: CMV serostatus prediction reached median AUC around 0.95, or 0.9 with US-trained model.

The length of the CDR3 is 18 residues. Looked up from germline, CDR1 is MGHDK and CDR2 is SYGVNS. The V end was cut by 5 bases, the J end by 5 bases, with 22 bases between. As to this clone: Its antigen is unknown.

Only in-frame clones appear in the TCRdb table, and some are missing; sequencing was by immunoSEQ multiplex PCR. This table has some 54,000 clones, around 88% appearing once. The sort gate was single viable CD3+CD4+CD8-CD45RO+ cells for memory CD4+ T cells. V gene TRBV25-1 combines with J gene TRBJ2-6; possible D gene TRBD1, 5 bases. What was sequenced was memory CD4+ T cells from blood. This sequence was found in an adult in good health and CMV-seropositive. For the CDR3, the DNA is TGTGCCAGCAGTTGGCTCTTAACTGGACAAAGTCGGGCCAACGTCCTGACTTTC. It is translated as CASSWLLTGQSRANVLTF.